Presented here are 16 T cell receptor beta chains from one specimen sequenced in a study of human T cells and chemical hapten exposure. Regarding time point: patch test 2, 6 weeks after DPC sensitization. The treatment: therapeutic diphenylcyclopropenone sensitization with weekly scalp DPC. TCRdb re-called the RACE reads through MiXCR, storing one row per CDR3 protein. Of 65,000 to 100,000 distinct CDR3 sequences listed, 5% to 8.5% are singletons. The sample consisted of whole blood, taken in connection with sensitization to the hapten diphenylcyclopropenone (DPC). The source of these receptors is a woman aged 30 to 39 with alopecia areata. Some clones in this sample may be carry-over from other donors' samples.

Remarks on this clonotype: An end of the junction does not agree with germline; a read error may underlie this. The V call is TRBV2, the J call TRBJ2-5; 7 nucleotides align to TRBD2. The germline V gene encodes CDR1 SNHLY and CDR2 FYNNEI. The CDR3 loop spans 15 amino acids. The CDR3 coding sequence is TGTGCCAACAGTGTTGACGCGGGGGAGGGTGAGACCCAGTACTTC. Its translation: CANSVDAGEGETQYF.

This clonotype was seen only a few times. This rearrangement joins TRBV10-2 to TRBJ2-4; a possible D gene is TRBD1 (5 bases). Germline V gene lookup returns CDR1 WSHSY and CDR2 SAAADI. Between the trimmed V and J ends, which lost 6 bases and 3 bases, there was a span of 33 bases. The CDR3 has 21 amino acids. CDR3: CASSSPVGQRPLSSLKNIQYF. The CDR3 DNA sequence: TGCGCCAGCAGCTCCCCGGTTGGACAACGACCCCTATCTTCTCTCAAAAACATTCAGTACTTC.

This clonotype was seen at least ten times. V and J are TRBV20-1 and TRBJ1-1; D unresolved. Looked up from germline, CDR1 is DFQATT and CDR2 is SNEGSKA (reference sequence). The V end was cut by 3 bases, the J end by 3 bases, with 14 bases between. The CDR3 is 14 residues long. Here the CDR3 DNA reads TGCAGTGCTAGTAGGCTAGTGATGTACACTGAAGCTTTCTTT. Its protein is CSASRLVMYTEAFF.

This clonotype has ten or more counts. The J gene is TRBJ1-5, the V gene TRBV7-8; TRBD1 agrees at 7 bases. The CDR3 runs 16 residues. Germline V CDR1 and CDR2: SGHVS, FQNEAQ. V shed 0 bases, J shed 3 bases, and the junction held 5 bases outside the gene matches. The CDR3 DNA follows: TGTGCCAGCAGCTTAGCCCCGACAGGGATCAATCAGCCCCAGCATTTT. This encodes CASSLAPTGINQPQHF.

The table lists this clonotype with many counts. V and J are TRBV18 and TRBJ2-3, with TRBD1 identical over 7 bases. V was clipped by 6 bases and J by 2 bases; unmatched bases: 11. The CDR3 runs to 16 residues. Germline values: CDR1 KGHSH, CDR2 LQKENI. The CDR3 nucleotides read TGTGCCAGCTCTCTAAGAGGACAGGCAATCACAGATACGCAGTATTTT. Protein sequence: CASSLRGQAITDTQYF.

This clonotype was counted at least ten times. The V gene is TRBV18, the J gene TRBJ1-2; TRBD1 agrees at 8 bases. Germline CDR1 KGHSH, CDR2 LQKENI. CDR3 length: 14 residues. The V gene end was trimmed by 3 bases and the J gene end by 8 bases; junction bases not matched to a gene: 8. CDR3 nucleotide sequence: TGTGCCAGCTCACCCGGACAGGGTTATGGGGGCTACACCTTC. It specifies CASSPGQGYGGYTF.

J is TRBJ1-6 and V is TRBV10-3, with D uncertain. The germline V gene encodes CDR1 ENHRY and CDR2 SYGVKD. Trimming removed 7 bases from V and 6 bases from J, with 16 bases in between. This CDR3 has 15 residues. The CDR3 DNA reads TGTGCCATCACTCAGCATGGAGGGAGTAATTCACCCCTCCACTTT. As protein: CAITQHGGSNSPLHF.

This clonotype was picked up many times. The rearrangement uses TRBV7-9 and TRBJ1-5, with D perhaps TRBD1 (5 bases). The germline V gene has CDR1 SEHNR and CDR2 FQNEAQ (reference sequence). The CDR3 sequence is 16 residues long. V was pared by 1 base and J by 0 bases, with 10 bases between. CDR3 coding DNA: TGTGCCAGCAGCTTAGTTGGCGGGGGTAGCAATCAGCCCCAGCATTTT. This gives the protein CASSLVGGGSNQPQHF.

At least ten counts were recorded for this clonotype. The chain employs TRBV20-1 and TRBJ2-3, with 7 bases aligning to TRBD1. Germline V lookup: CDR1 DFQATT, CDR2 SNEGSKA (reference sequence). The CDR3 totals 11 residues. The V segment lost 6 bases and the J segment 5 bases; nucleotides outside the gene matches: 2. In DNA, the CDR3 is TGCAGTGCCCACAGGGGAGATACGCAGTATTTT. Translated: CSAHRGDTQYF.

This clonotype was recorded many times. This sequence joins TRBV10-3 and TRBJ2-7; weak D call: TRBD1 (5 bases). The CDR3 covers 14 residues. Per germline, CDR1 ENHRY and CDR2 SYGVKD. The V end lost 0 bases, the J end lost 5 bases, and 11 bases lay between the germline ends. CDR3 protein: CAISESRQGNEQYF. The CDR3 region has the DNA TGTGCCATCAGTGAGTCTCGCCAGGGCAACGAGCAGTACTTC.

This clonotype appeared many times. The V gene is TRBV7-9, the J gene TRBJ1-1; 7 bases agree with TRBD1. The CDR3 runs to 14 residues. In germline, CDR1 is SEHNR, CDR2 FQNEAQ (reference sequence). Losses at the gene ends were 6 bases for V and 5 bases for J; bases not matched to a gene: 9. The CDR3 DNA reads TGTGCCAGCAGGTCTACAGGGGCTGGAACTGAAGCTTTCTTT. Its protein is CASRSTGAGTEAFF.

Ten or more counts support this clonotype. The chain employs TRBV12-3 or TRBV12-4 and TRBJ2-1; TRBD2 aligns across 16 bases. The CDR3 totals 15 residues. J was trimmed by 10 bases and V by 7 bases; bases with no gene match: 7. The DNA of the CDR3 is TGTGCCAGCACCGGGACTAGCGGGGGGGCCAGGGAGCAGTTCTTC. This sequence encodes CASTGTSGGAREQFF.

The chain joins TRBV5-4 to TRBJ2-4, with D maybe TRBD1 (5 bases). From germline, CDR1 is SGHNT and CDR2 YYREEE (reference sequence). This CDR3 spans 15 amino acids. The germline V and J ends were trimmed by 7 bases and 0 bases, with 14 bases remaining between them. The CDR3 is CASSTKTEAKNIQYF. The CDR3 bases are TGTGCCAGCTCGACCAAGACAGAAGCCAAAAACATTCAGTACTTC.

This clonotype was recorded at least ten times. This sequence joins TRBV2 and TRBJ1-6; D is uncertain. Germline values: CDR1 SNHLY, CDR2 FYNNEI. The CDR3 has 15 amino acids. Trimming took 5 bases from V and 5 from J, leaving 13 bases between them. DNA of the CDR3: TGTGCCAGCAGTTTAAACTCGGGAAATAATTCACCCCTCCACTTT. Amino acids: CASSLNSGNNSPLHF.

This clonotype was recorded many times. The V and J genes are TRBV5-6 and TRBJ1-1; D not resolved. Germline loops: CDR1 SGHDT, CDR2 YYEEEE. The CDR3 runs 11 residues. V lost 3 bases and J lost 1, with 1 base in between. The CDR3 DNA reads as TGTGCCAGCAGCTCGAACACTGAAGCTTTCTTT. Translation: CASSSNTEAFF. Looking up the rest from reference TRBV5-6 and TRBJ1-1 gives the full variable domain: DAGVTQSPTHLIKTRGQQVTLRCSPKSGHDTVSWYQQALGQGPQFIFQYYEEEERQRGNFPDRFSGHQFPNYSSELNVNALLLGDSALYLCASSSNTEAFFGQGTRLTVV.

This clonotype was recorded once. The chain carries TRBV12-3 or TRBV12-4 and TRBJ1-3, with 9 bases matching TRBD1. The CDR3 runs to 15 residues. The trim removed 3 bases at V and 3 bases at J, leaving 3 bases unmatched. CDR3 nucleotide sequence: TGTGCCAGCAGTTTGCGGGACAGGGTTGGAAACACCATATATTTT. This translates into CASSLRDRVGNTIYF.